This T cell receptor beta chain was captured by sequencing in a study of vaccination and CD4 T cells after COVID-19 (dated by TCRdb to 2021 to 2024). With respect to the entire study: Convalescent patients had a positive SARS-CoV-2 result on nasal swab PCR, and of these patients, fewer than ten had mild disease and one had severe disease. Six males and four females were included in the convalescent cohort, with two Hispanic individuals, seven Caucasians, two Asians and one multiracial person represented. Post-COVID blood samples from convalescent patients were collected a median of roughly 100 days after diagnosis, with a range of 35 to 161 days. Post-vaccine blood samples were collected a median of around 2.5 months after the second vaccine dose, ranging from about 13 to 241 days. In control cultures, a CEFX viral epitope pool was used as positive control, an HIV-1 Nef peptide pool was used as negative control, or no peptide was added. For stimulating the cultures, overlapping spike peptide pools were used, derived from SARS-CoV-2 as well as from the common cold coronaviruses HCoV-NL63, HCoV-OC43 and HCoV-229E. In 9 to 11 COVID-19 convalescent patients and a handful of infection-naive healthy vaccine recipients, researchers compared the spike-specific CD4+ TCR repertoire from before mRNA vaccination with the repertoire from after. Participants received two doses of either the Pfizer-BioNTech BNT162b2 vaccine (n=8) or the Moderna mRNA-1273 vaccine (n=2).

The meaning of the sample's treatment or condition label: 10-day PBMC culture with coronavirus spike peptide pools or control peptides (ViraFEST assay). The ViraFEST assay was used in the study, in which antigen-specific T cells were expanded with peptide pools and expanded clonotypes were subsequently identified by TCR sequencing. The convalescent patients' positive SARS-CoV-2 PCR tests fell between March and December 2020, which was before the Alpha, Beta and Delta variants emerged in the United States. PBMCs were cultured at about 2 million per well in IMDM supplemented with 5% human AB serum and around 10 IU/ml IL-2, with approximately 11 ug/ml peptide pools added. On days 3 and 7, half of the culture medium was replaced with fresh IL-2-containing medium. Once the cells had been in culture for around nine days, the EasySep CD4+ T cell isolation kit was used to isolate CD4+ T cells by negative selection. Ficoll-Paque Plus gradient centrifugation was used to isolate PBMCs from whole blood, and the isolated PBMCs were then either used fresh or cryopreserved at -140C. Triplicate wells were generally used for each culture condition.

The paper as a whole reports these results and caveats: In convalescent patients, a median around 84% of post-vaccine SARS-CoV-2-reactive clones were detected only after vaccination, and vaccine-specific priming was suggested by this finding. Nearly all vaccine-specific clones in convalescent patients (304 of 307) were mono-reactive for SARS-CoV-2 spike rather than cross-reactive with common cold coronaviruses. Only a relatively small number of convalescent patients were included in the study, and early timepoints following natural infection were not analyzed. Although the median number of SARS-CoV-2-reactive clonotypes went up from around 20 after infection to 35 to 40 after vaccination, the increase was not significant.

Library preparation was by PCR. At the Johns Hopkins FTIC core, DNA from the cultured CD4+ T cells underwent TCR sequencing with the Oncomine TCR Beta short-read assay. Genomic DNA was extracted from the cultured CD4+ T cells with the QIAamp micro DNA kit. Oncomine TCR Beta libraries made from cultured CD4+ T cells were pooled using unique dual indexes and sequenced on an Illumina iSeq 100. As for the authors' bioinformatics: Non-productive sequences were removed, and CDR3s not starting with C, not ending with F or W, or shorter than 7 amino acids were discarded. Antigen-specific clonotypes were identified using the MANAFEST web application through comparison of peptide-stimulated wells with reference and other culture wells. For a clone to be called positive, the clone needed an FDR below 0.05, an odds ratio above 5, and a productive frequency above 0.1% in at least two of three replicate wells. A clonotype was classed as cross-reactive if the clonotype showed significant expansion both in SARS-CoV-2 spike wells and in at least one common cold coronavirus spike condition. Similarity between CDR3 sequences was evaluated in R version 3.6.1 using Levenshtein distances (stringdist) and unrooted phylogenetic trees (ape). The public reads were quality trimmed at Q25 with fastp and then assembled into clones with MiXCR by TCRdb, keeping productive beta chains. Merged by CDR3 protein, the rows form single entries marked with the most common genes and DNA. These V and J calls rely on TCRdb rather than the paper's analysis. This sample gives roughly 17,000 distinct CDR3 sequences in total; 45% to 55% of them show up just once. Of the sample, approximately 9% is held by the ten largest clones.

V drops 6 bases and J drops 5 bases, leaving 13 bases in between. CDR1 is given as MNHEY and CDR2 as SMNVEV, both from the germline V gene (reference sequence). Reading from cysteine to phenylalanine, the CDR3 counts 13 amino acids. Of the read, only the CDR3 DNA is kept; its 39 bases are in frame from base 1. On this clonotype: Its antigen is still unknown. Base qualities were left out, and no much larger clone turns up one base away.

The V and J genes are TRBV27 and TRBJ1-1; the D gene cannot be resolved reliably. The source is a human donor who had recovered from COVID-19. The sequenced sample was CD4+ T cells from blood, cultured in vitro. The CDR3 corresponds to CASSQRVGTEAFF. The DNA sequence reads TGTGCCAGCAGCCAACGGGTAGGTACTGAAGCTTTCTTT.